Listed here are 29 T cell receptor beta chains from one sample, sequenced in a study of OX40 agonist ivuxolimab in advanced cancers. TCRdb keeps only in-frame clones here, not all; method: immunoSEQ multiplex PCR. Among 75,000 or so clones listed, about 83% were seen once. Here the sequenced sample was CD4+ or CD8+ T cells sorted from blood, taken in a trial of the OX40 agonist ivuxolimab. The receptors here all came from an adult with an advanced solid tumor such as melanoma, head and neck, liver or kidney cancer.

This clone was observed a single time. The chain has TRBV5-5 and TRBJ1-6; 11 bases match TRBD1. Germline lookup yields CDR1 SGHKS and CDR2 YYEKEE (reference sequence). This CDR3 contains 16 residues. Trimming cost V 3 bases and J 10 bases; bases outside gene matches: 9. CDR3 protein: CASSWNRDRGTSPLHF. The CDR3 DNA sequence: TGTGCCAGCAGCTGGAACCGGGACAGGGGGACGTCACCCCTCCACTTT. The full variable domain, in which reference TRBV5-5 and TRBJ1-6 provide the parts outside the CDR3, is DAGVTQSPTHLIKTRGQQVTLRCSPISGHKSVSWYQQVLGQGPQFIFQYYEKEERGRGNFPDRFSARQFPNYSSELNVNALLLGDSALYLCASSWNRDRGTSPLHFGNGTRLTVT.

The CDR3 loop reads CASSLRQEDEQYF. For the CDR3, the DNA is TGCGCCAGCAGCCTCAGACAAGAAGACGAGCAGTACTTC. The chain recombines TRBV4-3 with TRBJ2-7, with D hard to call. This CDR3 has 13 residues. V was shortened by 4 bases and J by 5 bases, with 12 bases between the two germline ends. The V gene's germline CDR1 is LGHNA and CDR2 YSLEER.

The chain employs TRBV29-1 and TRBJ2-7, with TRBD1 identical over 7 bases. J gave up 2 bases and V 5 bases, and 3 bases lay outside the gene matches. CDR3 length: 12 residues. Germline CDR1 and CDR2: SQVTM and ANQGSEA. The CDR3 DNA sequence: TGCAGCGTTCACGGGACAGCCTACGAGCAGTACTTC. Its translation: CSVHGTAYEQYF.

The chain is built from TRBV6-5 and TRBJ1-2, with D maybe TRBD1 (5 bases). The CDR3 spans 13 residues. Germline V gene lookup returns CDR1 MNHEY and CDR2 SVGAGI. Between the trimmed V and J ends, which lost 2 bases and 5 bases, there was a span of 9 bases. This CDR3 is CASSYGTRYGYTF. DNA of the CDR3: TGTGCCAGCAGTTACGGGACCAGATATGGCTACACCTTC.

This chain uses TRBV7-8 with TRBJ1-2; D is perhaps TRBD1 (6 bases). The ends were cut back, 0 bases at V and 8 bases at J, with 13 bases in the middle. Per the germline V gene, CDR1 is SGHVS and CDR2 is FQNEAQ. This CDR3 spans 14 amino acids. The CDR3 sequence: CASSLARSGEGYTF. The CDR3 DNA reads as TGTGCCAGCAGCTTAGCGAGGTCAGGGGAAGGCTACACCTTC.

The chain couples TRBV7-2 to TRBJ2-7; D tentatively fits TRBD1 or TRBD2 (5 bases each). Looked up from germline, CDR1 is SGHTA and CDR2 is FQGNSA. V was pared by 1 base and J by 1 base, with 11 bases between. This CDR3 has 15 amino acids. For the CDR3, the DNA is TGTGCCAGCAGCTTAGACGGGGCGCAGTCCTACGAGCAGTACTTC. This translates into CASSLDGAQSYEQYF.

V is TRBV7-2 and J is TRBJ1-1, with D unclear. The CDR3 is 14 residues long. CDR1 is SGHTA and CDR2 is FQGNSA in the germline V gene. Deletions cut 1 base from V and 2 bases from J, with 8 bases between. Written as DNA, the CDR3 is TGTGCCAGCAGCTTAGATTTTTTTAACACTGAAGCTTTCTTT. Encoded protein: CASSLDFFNTEAFF.

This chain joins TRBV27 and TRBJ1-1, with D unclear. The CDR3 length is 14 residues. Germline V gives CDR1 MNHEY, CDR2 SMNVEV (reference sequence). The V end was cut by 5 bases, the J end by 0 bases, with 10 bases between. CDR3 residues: CASSQSPMNTEAFF. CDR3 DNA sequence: TGTGCCAGCAGTCAAAGTCCGATGAACACTGAAGCTTTCTTT.

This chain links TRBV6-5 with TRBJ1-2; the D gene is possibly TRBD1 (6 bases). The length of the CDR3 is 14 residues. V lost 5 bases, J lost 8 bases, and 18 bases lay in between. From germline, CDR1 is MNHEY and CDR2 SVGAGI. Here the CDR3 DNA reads TGTGCCAGCAGTGGGGGGCCTACCGAGGGGGGCTACACCTTC. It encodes CASSGGPTEGGYTF.

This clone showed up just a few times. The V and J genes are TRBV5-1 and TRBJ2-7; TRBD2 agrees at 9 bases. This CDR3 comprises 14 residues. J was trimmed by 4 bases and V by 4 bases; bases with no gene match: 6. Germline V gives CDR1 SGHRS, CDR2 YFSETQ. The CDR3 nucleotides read TGCGCCAGCAGCAGCGGGACTAGCCAATACGAGCAGTACTTC. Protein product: CASSSGTSQYEQYF.

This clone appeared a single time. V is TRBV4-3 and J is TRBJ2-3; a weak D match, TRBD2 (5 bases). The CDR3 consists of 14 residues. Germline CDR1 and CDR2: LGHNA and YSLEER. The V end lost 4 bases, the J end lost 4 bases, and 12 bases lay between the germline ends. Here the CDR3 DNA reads TGCGCCAGCAGCCGAGAGGGTGTTGCAGATACGCAGTATTTT. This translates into CASSREGVADTQYF.

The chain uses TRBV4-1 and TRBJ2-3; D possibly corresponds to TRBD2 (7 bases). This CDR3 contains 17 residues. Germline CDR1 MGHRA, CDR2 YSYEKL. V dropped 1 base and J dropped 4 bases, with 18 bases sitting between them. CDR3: CASSQAPGGAFADTQYF. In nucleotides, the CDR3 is TGCGCCAGCAGCCAAGCACCGGGGGGCGCATTCGCAGATACGCAGTATTTT.

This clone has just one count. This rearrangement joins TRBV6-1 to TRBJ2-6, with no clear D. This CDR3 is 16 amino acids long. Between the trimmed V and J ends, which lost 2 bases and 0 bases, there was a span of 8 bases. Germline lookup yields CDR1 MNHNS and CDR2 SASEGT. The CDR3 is CASSEFVNSGANVLTF. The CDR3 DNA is TGTGCCAGCAGTGAATTTGTGAACTCTGGGGCCAACGTCCTGACTTTC.

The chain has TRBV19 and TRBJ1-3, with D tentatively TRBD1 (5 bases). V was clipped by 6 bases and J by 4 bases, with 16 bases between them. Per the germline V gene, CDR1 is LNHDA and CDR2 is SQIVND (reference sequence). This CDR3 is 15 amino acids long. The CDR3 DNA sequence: TGTGCCAGTAGCGAACTTACCGGGACGGGAAACACCATATATTTT. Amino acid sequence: CASSELTGTGNTIYF.

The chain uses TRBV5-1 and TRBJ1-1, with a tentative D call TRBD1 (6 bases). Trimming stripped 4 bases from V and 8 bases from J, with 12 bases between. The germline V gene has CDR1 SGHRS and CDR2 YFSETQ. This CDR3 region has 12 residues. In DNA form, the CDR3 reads TGCGCCAGCAGCGTACAGGGAGTCGAAGCTTTCTTT. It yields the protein CASSVQGVEAFF.

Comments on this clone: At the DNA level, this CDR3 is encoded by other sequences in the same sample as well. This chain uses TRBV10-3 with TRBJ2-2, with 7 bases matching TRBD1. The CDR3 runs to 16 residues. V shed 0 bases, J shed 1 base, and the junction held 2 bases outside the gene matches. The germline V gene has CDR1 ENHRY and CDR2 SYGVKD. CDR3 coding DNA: TGTGCCATCAGTGAGTCAGGGGGCAGGAACACCGGGGAGCTGTTTTTT. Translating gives CAISESGGRNTGELFF.

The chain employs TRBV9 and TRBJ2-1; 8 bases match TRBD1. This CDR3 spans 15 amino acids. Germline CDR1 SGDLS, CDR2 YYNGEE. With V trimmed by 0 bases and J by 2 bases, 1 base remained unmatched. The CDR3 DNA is TGTGCCAGCAGCGTAGACAGGGGGACCTACAATGAGCAGTTCTTC. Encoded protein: CASSVDRGTYNEQFF.

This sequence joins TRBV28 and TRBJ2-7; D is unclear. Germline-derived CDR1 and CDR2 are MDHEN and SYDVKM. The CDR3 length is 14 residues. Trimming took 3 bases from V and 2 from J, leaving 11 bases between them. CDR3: CASSFHSSTYEQYF. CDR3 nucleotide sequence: TGTGCCAGCAGTTTTCACTCTTCTACCTACGAGCAGTACTTC.

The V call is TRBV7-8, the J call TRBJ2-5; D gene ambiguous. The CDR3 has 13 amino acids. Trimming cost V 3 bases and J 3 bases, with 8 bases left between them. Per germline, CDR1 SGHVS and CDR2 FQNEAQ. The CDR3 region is CASSFQRKETQYF. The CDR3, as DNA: TGTGCCAGCAGCTTCCAGCGAAAAGAGACCCAGTACTTC. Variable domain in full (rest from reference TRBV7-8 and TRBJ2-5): GAGVSQSPRYKVAKRGQDVALRCDPISGHVSLFWYQQALGQGPEFLTYFQNEAQLDKSGLPSDRFFAERPEGSVSTLKIQRTQQEDSAVYLCASSFQRKETQYFGPGTRLLVL.

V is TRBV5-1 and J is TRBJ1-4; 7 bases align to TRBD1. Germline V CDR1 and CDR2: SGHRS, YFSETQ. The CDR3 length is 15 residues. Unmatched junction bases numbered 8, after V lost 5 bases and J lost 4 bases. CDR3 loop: CASRSGTVYNEKLFF. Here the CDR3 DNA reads TGCGCCAGCAGGTCTGGGACAGTTTATAATGAAAAACTGTTTTTT.

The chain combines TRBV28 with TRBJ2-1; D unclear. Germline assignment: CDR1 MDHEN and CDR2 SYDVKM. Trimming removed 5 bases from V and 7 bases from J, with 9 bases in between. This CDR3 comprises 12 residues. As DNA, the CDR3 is TGTGCCAGCAGTAAGAGATATAATGAGCAGTTCTTC. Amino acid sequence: CASSKRYNEQFF.

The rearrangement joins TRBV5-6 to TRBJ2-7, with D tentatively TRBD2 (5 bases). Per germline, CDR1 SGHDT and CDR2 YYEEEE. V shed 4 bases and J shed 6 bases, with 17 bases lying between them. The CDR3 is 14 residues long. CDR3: CASSTEVGVVEQYF. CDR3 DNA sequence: TGTGCCAGCAGCACGGAGGTCGGCGTTGTCGAGCAGTACTTC.

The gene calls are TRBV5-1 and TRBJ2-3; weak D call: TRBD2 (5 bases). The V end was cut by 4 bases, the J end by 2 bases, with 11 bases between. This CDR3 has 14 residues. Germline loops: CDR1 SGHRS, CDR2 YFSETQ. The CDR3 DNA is TGCGCCAGCAGCGGGAGCGACCCCACAGATACGCAGTATTTT. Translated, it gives CASSGSDPTDTQYF.

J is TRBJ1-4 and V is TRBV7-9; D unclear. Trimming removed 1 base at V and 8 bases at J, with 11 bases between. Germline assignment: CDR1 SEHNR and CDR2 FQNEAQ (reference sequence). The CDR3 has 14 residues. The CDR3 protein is CASSLDRSHEKLFF. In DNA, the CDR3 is TGTGCCAGCAGCTTAGACCGGTCCCACGAAAAACTGTTTTTT.

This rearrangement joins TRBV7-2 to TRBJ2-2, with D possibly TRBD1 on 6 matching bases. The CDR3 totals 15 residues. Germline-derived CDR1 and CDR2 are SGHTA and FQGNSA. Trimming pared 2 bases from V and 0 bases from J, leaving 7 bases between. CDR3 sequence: CASSLQGTNTGELFF. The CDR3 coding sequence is TGTGCCAGCAGCTTACAGGGGACGAACACCGGGGAGCTGTTTTTT.

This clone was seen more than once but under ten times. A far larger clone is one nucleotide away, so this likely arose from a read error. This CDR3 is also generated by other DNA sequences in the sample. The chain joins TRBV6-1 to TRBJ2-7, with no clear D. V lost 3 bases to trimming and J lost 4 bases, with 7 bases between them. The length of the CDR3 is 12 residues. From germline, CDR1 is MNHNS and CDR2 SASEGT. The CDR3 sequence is CASSEAVYEQYF. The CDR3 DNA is TGTGCCAGCAGTGAGGCCGTATACGAGCAGTACTTC.

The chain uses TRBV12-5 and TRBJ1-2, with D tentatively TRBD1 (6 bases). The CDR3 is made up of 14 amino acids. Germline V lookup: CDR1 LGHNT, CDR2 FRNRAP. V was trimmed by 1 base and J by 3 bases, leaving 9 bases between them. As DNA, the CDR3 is TGTGCTAGTGGTTTGGGGTCAGGGGACTATGGCTACACCTTC. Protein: CASGLGSGDYGYTF.

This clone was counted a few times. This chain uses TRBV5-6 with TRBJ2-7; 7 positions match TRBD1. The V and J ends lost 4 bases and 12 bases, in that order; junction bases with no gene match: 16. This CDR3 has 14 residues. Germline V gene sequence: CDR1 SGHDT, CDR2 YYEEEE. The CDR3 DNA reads TGTGCCAGCAGCCCGAACCAGGACAGGCTTGATCTGTACTTC. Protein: CASSPNQDRLDLYF. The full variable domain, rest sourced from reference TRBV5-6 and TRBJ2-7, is DAGVTQSPTHLIKTRGQQVTLRCSPKSGHDTVSWYQQALGQGPQFIFQYYEEEERQRGNFPDRFSGHQFPNYSSELNVNALLLGDSALYLCASSPNQDRLDLYFGPGTRLTVT.

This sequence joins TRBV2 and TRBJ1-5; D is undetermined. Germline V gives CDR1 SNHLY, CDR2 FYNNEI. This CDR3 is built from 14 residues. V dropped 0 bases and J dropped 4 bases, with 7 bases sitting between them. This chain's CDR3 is CASSEATQNQPQHF. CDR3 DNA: TGTGCCAGCAGTGAAGCGACACAAAATCAGCCCCAGCATTTT.